This T cell receptor (beta chain) was retrieved from a study of T cell responses to AZD1222 COVID-19 vaccine. Study-wide context: The study pooled second doses at about 4 or about 12 weeks. The study's findings and limits: Only five to seven individuals given AZD1222 were seropositive at baseline. Nearly half of spike-specific TCRs reportedly go after variant regions that carry no mutations.

Concerning this clone: What it binds is not known.

Generated by immunoSEQ multiplex PCR, the TCRdb table keeps only in-frame clones and is missing some. The sample consists of under 200,000 clones, more than 75% of them appearing once. The CDR3 is made up of 13 amino acids. Trimming left V 1 base short and J 3 bases short, with 7 bases between. Germline V gene data show CDR1 as SGHRS and CDR2 as YFSETQ. The sequence derives from an adult in good health. This specimen consisted of peripheral blood, obtained on day 0 of AZD1222 vaccination. This chain connects TRBV5-1 to TRBJ1-2; D gene ambiguous. The CDR3 DNA reads TGCGCCAGCAGCTTGAACAACGACTATGGCTACACCTTC. Residues: CASSLNNDYGYTF.